This section outlines one T cell receptor beta chain sequence together with its context. Its antigen is currently unknown. The entry originates in a study of T cell repertoires in cytomegalovirus infection. Study-level background: Matching HLA type and CMV infection were both indicated by public TCR beta signatures. Notes on the study in general: CMV-specific TCR beta clonotypes restricted by HLA-C were the ones dominating the ex vivo response.

TCRdb reanalysed the reads using MiXCR and keeps one entry per CDR3 protein. The data hold 510,000 or so distinct CDR3 sequences, with approximately 25% observed a single time. The germline V gene encodes CDR1 LGHNA and CDR2 YSLEER. This CDR3 has 12 amino acids. V lost 2 bases and J lost 16, with 15 bases in between. Sequencing was performed on PBMCs. The chain has TRBV4-3 and TRBJ2-1; D tentatively fits TRBD1 or TRBD2 (5 bases each). The clonotype originates from a human donor in good health (CMV status not recorded). Some clones in this sample may be carry-over from other donors' samples. CDR3 loop: CASSQYRSGHFF. CDR3 in DNA: TGCGCCAGCAGCCAATACCGCTCGGGGCACTTCTTC.